The next 18 T cell receptor beta chains were all read from a single sample in a study of blood T cell repertoires in COVID-19 (TCRdb year 2020). Receptors were amplified or captured by the immunoSEQ multiplex PCR assay. TCRdb retrieved this table from immuneACCESS and kept in-frame rearrangements only. Not all clones are present; in checked studies, unresolved V genes account for under half, and no reason is known for the remainder. Across this sample there are a few hundred thousand clones, with roughly 80% seen only once. The top ten clones comprise under 1.5% of the sample. Material: PBMCs or T cells enriched from blood (not recorded which). The origin of the receptors is a woman aged 35 to 49 with acute COVID-19.

V gene TRBV6-2 or TRBV6-3 combines with J gene TRBJ2-7; D call uncertain. V lost 2 bases and J 3 bases, leaving 5 bases between the germline ends. The germline gives CDR1 MNHEY, CDR2 SVGEGT. The CDR3 contains 12 residues. CDR3 nucleotide sequence: TGTGCCAGCAGTTACGGGCACTACGAGCAGTACTTC. It codes for CASSYGHYEQYF.

The chain is built from TRBV4-3 and TRBJ2-6; the D is unclear. The V and J ends lost 0 bases and 0 bases respectively, with 6 bases between them. Germline lookup yields CDR1 LGHNA and CDR2 YSLEER. CDR3 length: 16 residues. The CDR3 here is CASSQDVSSGANVLTF. DNA of the CDR3: TGCGCCAGCAGCCAAGACGTCAGCTCTGGGGCCAACGTCCTGACTTTC.

The chain employs TRBV2 and TRBJ1-2; D ambiguous. The germline gives CDR1 SNHLY, CDR2 FYNNEI. The CDR3 has 12 residues. V lost 6 bases and J 10 bases, leaving 15 bases between the germline ends. DNA for the CDR3: TGTGCCAGCAGCGAGGAGGGCACCCACTACACCTTC. Its translation: CASSEEGTHYTF. Based on the CDR3 plus reference TRBV2 and TRBJ1-2, the full variable domain is EPEVTQTPSHQVTQMGQEVILRCVPISNHLYFYWYRQILGQKVEFLVSFYNNEISEKSEIFDDQFSVERPDGSNFTLKIRSTKLEDSAMYFCASSEEGTHYTFGSGTRLTVV.

This clone was found a few times. V usage is TRBV30 and J usage is TRBJ1-1, with D unclear. Trimming removed 2 bases from V and 1 base from J, with 8 bases in between. The CDR3 sequence is 13 residues long. CDR1 GTSNPN and CDR2 SVGIG come from the germline V gene (reference sequence). CDR3 coding DNA: TGTGCCTGGAGTTCTACCTGGAACACTGAAGCTTTCTTT. Protein sequence: CAWSSTWNTEAFF.

The V gene is TRBV19, the J gene TRBJ1-5; D is possibly TRBD1 (6 bases). The V end lost 3 bases, the J end lost 6 bases, and 12 bases lay between the germline ends. This CDR3 has 14 amino acids. CDR1 is LNHDA and CDR2 is SQIVND in the germline V gene (reference sequence). CDR3 in amino acids: CASSISQGPQPQHF. The CDR3 DNA reads as TGTGCCAGTAGTATCTCACAGGGCCCTCAGCCCCAGCATTTT.

The chain employs TRBV9 and TRBJ2-2; a weak D match, TRBD1 (6 bases). The CDR3 length is 14 residues. Deletions cut 6 bases from V and 7 bases from J, with 16 bases between. CDR1 is SGDLS and CDR2 is YYNGEE in the germline V gene. The CDR3 region is CASTQGRGSGELFF. Here the CDR3 DNA reads TGTGCCAGCACCCAAGGAAGGGGGAGCGGGGAGCTGTTTTTT.

V is TRBV6-5 and J is TRBJ1-3; no clear D. This CDR3 contains 15 residues. Trimming took off 2 bases at V and 4 bases at J, with 12 bases between the two ends. The germline V gene has CDR1 MNHEY and CDR2 SVGAGI. The CDR3 nucleotides are TGTGCCAGCAGTTACCGGACGGGAGGGGGAAACACCATATATTTT. Translation: CASSYRTGGGNTIYF.

This chain links TRBV6-9 with TRBJ1-5; D gene uncertain. The CDR3 spans 11 residues. Germline CDR1 and CDR2: MNHGY and SVAAGI. V lost 8 bases to trimming and J lost 4 bases, with 6 bases between them. Here the CDR3 reads CASGWNQPQHF. The CDR3 region has the DNA TGTGCCAGCGGCTGGAATCAGCCCCAGCATTTT.

Written as DNA, the CDR3 is TGTGCCAGCAGTTTTAGCGGGGCAGATACGCAGTATTTT. Translation: CASSFSGADTQYF. The V call is TRBV27, the J call TRBJ2-3, with TRBD2 matching over 8 bases. Germline lookup yields CDR1 MNHEY and CDR2 SMNVEV (reference sequence). The J segment lost 4 bases and the V segment lost 3 bases, leaving 0 bases of the junction unmatched. The CDR3 spans 13 residues.

This clone has only a few counts. This chain connects TRBV27 to TRBJ2-7; 7 bases agree with TRBD1. The germline CDR1 and CDR2 sequences are MNHEY and SMNVEV (reference sequence). The CDR3 sequence is 13 residues long. J gave up 12 bases and V 1 base, and 9 bases lay outside the gene matches. The CDR3 spells CASSLFGTAPRYF. The CDR3 nucleotides read TGTGCCAGCAGTTTATTCGGGACAGCCCCACGGTACTTC.

This clone was recorded a few times. The CDR3 reads CASSRTTGYEAFF. The DNA of the CDR3 is TGTGCCAGCTCGCGGACCACAGGGTACGAAGCTTTCTTT. The V and J genes are TRBV7-9 and TRBJ1-1, with D possibly TRBD1 on 6 matching bases. Trimming left V 8 bases short and J 8 bases short, with 18 bases between. CDR3 length: 13 amino acids. CDR1 SEHNR and CDR2 FQNEAQ come from the germline V gene (reference sequence).

The chain is built from TRBV7-2 and TRBJ1-3, with D maybe TRBD1 (6 bases). Trimming pared 2 bases from V and 2 bases from J, leaving 7 bases between. The CDR3 is 14 amino acids. CDR1 SGHTA and CDR2 FQGNSA come from the germline V gene. The CDR3 DNA follows: TGTGCCAGCAGCTTAAGGGGGACTGGAAACACCATATATTTT. Residues: CASSLRGTGNTIYF.

This clone was observed a few times. The rearrangement links TRBV10-3 to TRBJ1-2; D call uncertain. Trimming pared 3 bases from V and 6 bases from J, leaving 11 bases between. Germline V gene data show CDR1 as ENHRY and CDR2 as SYGVKD. The CDR3 loop spans 13 amino acids. The CDR3 is CAISDGLEDGYTF. The DNA for the CDR3 is TGTGCCATCAGTGATGGACTCGAGGATGGCTACACCTTC.

V usage is TRBV13 and J usage is TRBJ1-1; D unresolved. Germline-derived CDR1 and CDR2 are PRHDT and FYEKMQ (reference sequence). V lost 6 bases and J 0 bases, leaving 11 bases between the germline ends. The CDR3 is made up of 14 amino acids. The CDR3 here is CASRYLELNTEAFF. CDR3 nucleotides: TGTGCCAGCAGATATCTGGAGTTGAACACTGAAGCTTTCTTT.

This chain links TRBV20-1 with TRBJ2-7; D uncertain. The CDR3 is 11 residues long. CDR1 is DFQATT, CDR2 SNEGSKA, per germline (reference sequence). Trimming cost V 0 bases and J 2 bases, with 2 bases left between them. CDR3 in amino acids: CSARDTYEQYF. The CDR3 DNA reads as TGCAGTGCTAGAGACACCTACGAGCAGTACTTC.

The gene calls are TRBV3-1 (or the pseudogene TRBV3-2) and TRBJ1-6; no reliable D call. The CDR3 consists of 16 residues. Per the germline V gene, CDR1 is LGHDT and CDR2 is YNNKEL (reference sequence). Trimming pared 2 bases from V and 5 bases from J, leaving 13 bases between. This CDR3 is CASSQRGSSNNSPLHF. CDR3 bases: TGTGCCAGCAGCCAAAGAGGGTCGTCGAATAATTCACCCCTCCACTTT.

The chain employs TRBV30 and TRBJ1-2; D remains unclear. The CDR3 is 10 residues long. The germline V gene has CDR1 GTSNPN and CDR2 SVGIG (reference sequence). Trimming left V 4 bases short and J 4 bases short, with 4 bases between. The CDR3 coding sequence is TGTGCCTGGAACGGCTATGGCTACACCTTC. Translating it yields CAWNGYGYTF.

The chain has TRBV29-1 and TRBJ1-2; D is unresolved. CDR1 SQVTM and CDR2 ANQGSEA come from the germline V gene. V was cut by 2 bases and J by 8 bases, with 12 bases left in between. The CDR3 sequence is 12 residues long. CDR3 loop: CSVEKVSQGYTF. The CDR3, as DNA: TGCAGCGTTGAAAAGGTTTCACAGGGCTACACCTTC.